These T cell receptor beta chains were read from a single sample in a study of early T cells in non-severe SARS-CoV-2 infection. TCRdb itself ran the 5' RACE reads through MiXCR, one entry per CDR3 protein. Of roughly 75,000 distinct CDR3 sequences in the sample, approximately 12% were seen once. The sample was whole blood. The receptors here all came from an adult who was a healthcare worker with PCR-confirmed SARS-CoV-2 infection or an uninfected control (not recorded which). CDR3s include the opening cysteine and the closing phenylalanine or tryptophan. The order of the fields is D gene, J gene, clone size, V gene, CDR3 protein, CDR3 DNA. D genes are given only for firm matches. Clone size is shown for a subset of rows, as once, few, many or a class of expanded clone.

- | TRBJ1-3 | many | TRBV10-3 | CAIRVPVAEKSGNTIYF | TGTGCCATCAGAGTCCCCGTTGCGGAAAAATCTGGAAACACCATATATTTT
- | TRBJ2-3 | few | TRBV6-4 | CASSADGGAVRQYF | TGTGCCAGCAGTGCCGACGGGGGAGCTGTTCGGCAGTATTTT
TRBD2 | TRBJ2-1 | many | TRBV20-1 | CSARPPGSGSPNEQFF | TGCAGTGCTAGACCTCCCGGGAGCGGGAGTCCGAATGAGCAGTTCTTC
- | TRBJ2-1 | few | TRBV20-1 | CSARDPGTYNEQFF | TGCAGTGCTAGAGATCCTGGGACCTACAATGAGCAGTTCTTC
- | TRBJ2-1 | many | TRBV29-1 | CSVTTPGRVDEQFF | TGCAGCGTCACCACCCCTGGAAGGGTTGATGAGCAGTTCTTC
- | TRBJ1-2 | few | TRBV29-1 | CSVEGEHRDYYGYTF | TGCAGCGTTGAAGGGGAACACAGAGACTACTATGGCTACACCTTC
- | TRBJ1-1 | many | TRBV20-1 | CSASPTAVNTEAFF | TGCAGTGCTAGCCCCACTGCAGTGAACACTGAAGCTTTCTTT
- | TRBJ1-4 | many | TRBV18 | CASSYTSDNEKLFF | TGTGCCAGCTCATATACATCAGACAATGAAAAACTGTTTTTT
- | TRBJ1-3 | many | TRBV7-8 | CASSLDAANTIYF | TGTGCCAGCAGCTTAGATGCGGCGAACACCATATATTTT
- | TRBJ2-3 | many | TRBV27 | CASTPSLGDTSTDTQYF | TGTGCCAGCACCCCCTCCCTAGGGGATACTAGCACAGATACGCAGTATTTT
TRBD1 | TRBJ1-5 | few | TRBV27 | CASSPWTGEHQPQHF | TGTGCCAGCAGTCCGTGGACAGGGGAACATCAGCCCCAGCATTTT
- | TRBJ2-3 | - | TRBV20-1 | CSASPAGDSTDTQYF | TGCAGTGCCTCCCCAGCAGGAGATAGCACAGATACGCAGTATTTT
- | TRBJ2-3 | - | TRBV27 | CASGFVSTDTQYF | TGTGCCAGCGGGTTCGTGAGCACAGATACGCAGTATTTT
- | TRBJ2-3 | few | TRBV20-1 | CSGNAASTDTQYF | TGCAGTGGGAACGCGGCTAGCACAGATACGCAGTATTTT
- | TRBJ2-3 | once | TRBV7-2 | CASSREGGSTDTQYF | TGTGCCAGCAGCCGTGAAGGCGGTAGCACAGATACGCAGTATTTT
- | TRBJ2-6 | many | TRBV10-3 | CAISARGPSSGANVLTF | TGTGCCATCAGTGCCAGGGGCCCGAGCTCTGGGGCCAACGTCCTGACTTTC
TRBD2 | TRBJ2-1 | - | TRBV15 | CATSPGTSGYNEQFF | TGTGCCACCAGTCCCGGGACTAGCGGCTACAATGAGCAGTTCTTC
TRBD2 | TRBJ2-7 | - | TRBV20-1 | CSAREPLAGDYYEQYF | TGCAGTGCTAGAGAACCCCTAGCGGGAGATTACTACGAGCAGTACTTC
TRBD2 | TRBJ2-3 | many | TRBV5-1 | CASSLAGGRDTDTQYF | TGCGCCAGCAGCTTGGCCGGCGGGAGGGACACAGATACGCAGTATTTT
- | TRBJ2-2 | - | TRBV29-1 | CSTTGELDTGELFF | TGCAGCACCACGGGGGAGTTGGACACCGGGGAGCTGTTTTTT
TRBD2 | TRBJ2-5 | few | TRBV29-1 | CSVEGLAGETQYF | TGCAGCGTTGAAGGACTAGCGGGAGAGACCCAGTACTTC
TRBD2 | TRBJ2-2 | medium-sized | TRBV12-3/TRBV12-4 | CASSPPGAGGLNTGELFF | TGTGCCAGCAGTCCCCCCGGGGCGGGAGGGCTGAACACCGGGGAGCTGTTTTTT
- | TRBJ2-1 | many | TRBV28 | CASTGPRGNEQFF | TGTGCCAGCACGGGGCCTAGGGGGAATGAGCAGTTCTTC
TRBD1 | TRBJ1-1 | - | TRBV12-3/TRBV12-4 | CASSPGGWTEAFF | TGTGCCAGCAGTCCAGGGGGCTGGACTGAAGCTTTCTTT
- | TRBJ2-7 | few | TRBV28 | CASSSHPEQYF | TGTGCCAGCAGTTCCCATCCAGAGCAGTACTTC
TRBD2 | TRBJ2-1 | few | TRBV7-2 | CASSPEAGVSNEQFF | TGTGCCAGCAGCCCGGAAGCGGGAGTTAGTAATGAGCAGTTCTTC
- | TRBJ2-1 | few | TRBV29-1 | CSVDQGYNEQFF | TGCAGCGTTGACCAGGGATACAATGAGCAGTTCTTC
- | TRBJ1-5 | many | TRBV12-3/TRBV12-4 | CASSPGVVRQPQHF | TGTGCCAGCAGTCCGGGAGTCGTCAGGCAGCCCCAGCATTTT
- | TRBJ2-5 | few | TRBV12-3/TRBV12-4 | CASSVDPERVAQYF | TGTGCCAGTTCCGTAGACCCCGAGAGGGTGGCCCAGTACTTC
- | TRBJ1-1 | many | TRBV6-5 | CASSYSSGSSEAFF | TGTGCCAGCAGTTACTCTTCAGGTTCTTCTGAAGCTTTCTTT